These 12 T cell receptor beta chains were sequenced from one sample in a study of blood T cell repertoires in COVID-19. Some clones are missing from TCRdb's copy, which holds only in-frame ones; the method was immunoSEQ multiplex PCR. The sample has around 160,000 clones, 86% seen once; the top ten hold over 0.85%. Material for sequencing was peripheral blood. These receptors were obtained from a man aged 18 to 30 with acute or convalescent COVID-19.

This clone was detected only a few times. V is TRBV7-9 and J is TRBJ1-5; D remains unclear. Trimming pared 5 bases from V and 0 bases from J, leaving 14 bases between. The V gene's germline CDR1 is SEHNR and CDR2 FQNEAQ (reference sequence). The CDR3 covers 16 residues. This CDR3 reads CASSKKDGNSNQPQHF. Here the CDR3 DNA reads TGTGCCAGCAGCAAAAAGGACGGGAATAGCAATCAGCCCCAGCATTTT.

V gene TRBV6-5 combines with J gene TRBJ1-6; TRBD1 agrees at 8 bases. The V gene's germline CDR1 is MNHEY and CDR2 SVGAGI. The junction had 5 bases not matched to a gene; V was cut back by 6 bases and J by 7 bases. The CDR3 sequence is 14 residues long. The CDR3 coding sequence is TGTGCCAGCAGCCAGGACAGGGAAAATTCACCCCTCCACTTT. The encoded protein is CASSQDRENSPLHF.

The CDR3 region has the DNA TGTGCCACCAGACGGGGGGCCTCGGAGACCCAGTACTTC. Translation: CATRRGASETQYF. This chain uses TRBV2 with TRBJ2-5; weak D call: TRBD2 (7 bases). This CDR3 is 13 amino acids long. The V and J ends lost 10 bases and 5 bases respectively, with 17 bases between them. Germline CDR1 and CDR2: SNHLY and FYNNEI.

This sequence joins TRBV3-1 (or the pseudogene TRBV3-2) and TRBJ1-1; D call uncertain. The CDR3 runs to 13 residues. V lost 0 bases, J lost 8 bases, and 10 bases lay in between. Germline CDR1 reads LGHDT; CDR2 reads YNNKEL (reference sequence). The CDR3: CASSQDPGSEAFF. As DNA, the CDR3 is TGTGCCAGCAGCCAAGATCCGGGTTCGGAAGCTTTCTTT.

The genes are TRBV6-5 and TRBJ2-7; TRBD2 agrees at 7 bases. Trimming cost V 6 bases and J 0 bases; bases outside gene matches: 8. Germline V gene sequence: CDR1 MNHEY, CDR2 SVGAGI. The CDR3 consists of 15 residues. The CDR3 DNA sequence: TGTGCCAGCAGGCTAGCGGCCACAAGCTCCTACGAGCAGTACGTC. Residues: CASRLAATSSYEQYV.

The V gene is TRBV7-8, the J gene TRBJ2-2, with 13 bases matching TRBD2. This CDR3 is 18 amino acids long. J gave up 2 bases and V 5 bases, and 8 bases lay outside the gene matches. Germline lookup yields CDR1 SGHVS and CDR2 FQNEAQ. The CDR3 spells CASSRATSGGYNTGELFF. As DNA, the CDR3 is TGTGCCAGCAGCCGAGCGACTAGCGGGGGGTATAACACCGGGGAGCTGTTTTTT.

J is TRBJ2-5 and V is TRBV7-6, with 9 bases aligning to TRBD1. Trimming cost V 5 bases and J 4 bases; bases outside gene matches: 8. The germline V gene encodes CDR1 SGHVS and CDR2 FNYEAQ. The CDR3 runs to 15 residues. The CDR3 spells CASSPGQGSRETQYF. Written as DNA, the CDR3 is TGTGCCAGCAGCCCCGGACAGGGGAGTAGAGAGACCCAGTACTTC. The whole variable domain, remainder taken from reference TRBV7-6 and TRBJ2-5, is GAGVSQSPRYKVTKRGQDVALRCDPISGHVSLYWYRQALGQGPEFLTYFNYEAQQDKSGLPNDRFSAERPEGSISTLTIQRTEQRDSAMYRCASSPGQGSRETQYFGPGTRLLVL.

The rearrangement uses TRBV13 and TRBJ1-6, with D possibly TRBD1 on 5 matching bases. CDR3 length equals 15 residues. Looked up from germline, CDR1 is PRHDT and CDR2 is FYEKMQ (reference sequence). Trimming pared 6 bases from V and 4 bases from J, leaving 13 bases between. CDR3 loop: CASRGGAPYNSPLHF. The CDR3 coding sequence is TGTGCCAGCAGAGGTGGGGCGCCTTATAATTCACCCCTCCACTTT.

The chain employs TRBV3-1 (or the pseudogene TRBV3-2) and TRBJ2-2, with TRBD2 matching 9 bases. Germline assignment: CDR1 LGHDT and CDR2 YNNKEL (reference sequence). V trimming: 4 bases; J trimming: 2 bases; junction bases outside the gene matches: 8. The CDR3 covers 17 residues. The CDR3 is CASSPWLAGQNTGELFF. The CDR3, as DNA: TGTGCCAGCAGCCCTTGGCTAGCGGGGCAAAACACCGGGGAGCTGTTTTTT.

The sample holds one count of this clone. This chain links TRBV5-1 with TRBJ1-1; TRBD1 is a possible D gene (6 bases). This CDR3 spans 13 amino acids. Trimming removed 4 bases from V and 1 base from J, with 8 bases in between. Per germline, CDR1 SGHRS and CDR2 YFSETQ. The CDR3 DNA reads TGCGCCAGCAGCCAACAGGGGAACACTGAAGCTTTCTTT. Translated: CASSQQGNTEAFF.

This chain joins TRBV9 and TRBJ1-4; D perhaps matches TRBD1 (5 bases). Germline V CDR1 and CDR2: SGDLS, YYNGEE. Trimming took off 6 bases at V and 3 bases at J, with 12 bases between the two ends. This CDR3 comprises 14 residues. CDR3 region: CASNRGGSNEKLFF. CDR3 coding DNA: TGTGCCAGCAACCGGGGGGGATCTAATGAAAAACTGTTTTTT.

This clone was found once. The chain couples TRBV24-1 to TRBJ2-7, with 11 bases fitting TRBD2. Unmatched junction bases numbered 4, after V lost 4 bases and J lost 3 bases. This CDR3 contains 15 residues. Germline loops: CDR1 KGHDR, CDR2 SFDVKD. This chain's CDR3 is CATSEPGLAVYEQYF. DNA of the CDR3: TGTGCCACCAGTGAACCGGGACTAGCGGTCTACGAGCAGTACTTC.